This T cell receptor (beta chain) is drawn from a study of blood T cell repertoires in COVID-19. Produced via immunoSEQ multiplex PCR; TCRdb's table is partial and in-frame only. The repertoire holds about 310,000 clones, with around 87% as singletons. Material: peripheral blood. The clonotype originates from a woman aged 40 to 50 with COVID-19, enrolled during active disease.

The CDR3 coding sequence is TGTGCCAGCAGCGTTGGTCTTACGGTAGGGGAGCTGTTTTTT. Its translation: CASSVGLTVGELFF. The chain combines TRBV9 with TRBJ2-2; no firm D call. Germline-derived CDR1 and CDR2 are SGDLS and YYNGEE. V lost 2 bases and J lost 8, with 13 bases in between. CDR3 length equals 14 residues.